These T cell receptor beta chains were read from a single sample in a study of cytomegalovirus exposure and HLA in healthy donors. Sequenced by immunoSEQ multiplex PCR; TCRdb stores in-frame clones only, minus some. The sample holds some 140,000 clones, roughly 77% seen once. The sample consisted of PBMCs. The receptors were gathered from a man aged 25-40 years in good health and CMV-seropositive. Each CDR3 is given with its conserved first and last residue. Each record gives: D gene, clone size, V gene, J gene, CDR3 protein, CDR3 DNA. The D gene is left open where the match is weak. Size is omitted from some rows. Given values are once, few, many or a class for expanded clones.

>TRBD1|NA|TRBV18|TRBJ1-2
CASSLNGQGMDGYTF
TGTGCCAGCTCACTAAACGGACAGGGGATGGATGGCTACACCTTC
>TRBD1|few|TRBV19|TRBJ1-1
CASMGDRKNTEAFF
TGTGCCAGTATGGGGGACAGGAAGAACACTGAAGCTTTCTTT
>NA|NA|TRBV6-1|TRBJ1-5
CASSGRGPYSNQPQHF
TGTGCCAGCAGTGGGAGGGGCCCTTATAGCAATCAGCCCCAGCATTTT
>NA|few|TRBV4-3|TRBJ2-6
CASSQEKGGSGANVLTF
TGCGCCAGCAGCCAAGAGAAGGGGGGGTCTGGGGCCAACGTCCTGACTTTC
>NA|NA|TRBV27|TRBJ2-7
CASSPSGQAYEQYF
TGTGCCAGCAGTCCGTCGGGACAAGCCTACGAGCAGTACTTC
>NA|NA|TRBV7-9|TRBJ2-7
CASSFSSSLTYEQYF
TGTGCCAGCAGCTTCTCGTCGAGTCTGACCTACGAGCAGTACTTC
>TRBD2|NA|TRBV25-1|TRBJ2-7
CASSRTSGAPNSYEQYF
TGTGCCAGCAGTAGGACTAGCGGGGCCCCGAACTCCTACGAGCAGTACTTC
>TRBD2|NA|TRBV6-4|TRBJ2-1
CASSLLAGAYNEQFF
TGTGCCAGCAGTCTACTAGCGGGAGCTTACAATGAGCAGTTCTTC
>TRBD2|NA|TRBV6-5|TRBJ2-3
CASSSAGGLTDTQYF
TGTGCCAGCAGTTCAGCGGGAGGACTCACAGATACGCAGTATTTT
>NA|few|TRBV7-2|TRBJ2-5
CASSLWLVETQYF
TGTGCCAGCAGCTTATGGCTTGTGGAGACCCAGTACTTC
>TRBD2|NA|TRBV5-4|TRBJ2-7
CASSVGGGTAYEQYF
TGTGCCAGCAGCGTTGGGGGGGGAACCGCCTACGAGCAGTACTTC
>TRBD1|NA|TRBV18|TRBJ2-7
CASSLQGAKLDEQYF
TGTGCCAGCTCGCTACAGGGGGCGAAGCTGGACGAGCAGTACTTC
>TRBD1|NA|TRBV7-2|TRBJ1-4
CASSSGGTGGNEKLFF
TGTGCCAGCAGCTCGGGGGGGACAGGGGGGAATGAAAAACTGTTTTTT
>NA|NA|TRBV5-1|TRBJ2-3
CASSLAVGATDTQYF
TGCGCCAGCAGCTTGGCTGTAGGGGCCACAGATACGCAGTATTTT
>NA|few|TRBV5-4|TRBJ2-5
CASRPWGGVKTQYF
TGTGCCAGCAGACCGTGGGGGGGCGTCAAGACCCAGTACTTC
>NA|NA|TRBV4-3|TRBJ2-3
CASSQDTAGGTDTQYF
TGCGCCAGCAGCCAAGATACAGCCGGAGGAACAGATACGCAGTATTTT
>TRBD1|NA|TRBV29-1|TRBJ1-5
CSAQQGEGQPQHF
TGCAGCGCCCAACAGGGGGAGGGTCAGCCCCAGCATTTT
>TRBD2|NA|TRBV9|TRBJ2-1
CASSVAGGPSYNEQFF
TGTGCCAGCAGCGTAGCGGGAGGGCCCTCCTACAATGAGCAGTTCTTC
>NA|NA|TRBV4-1|TRBJ2-3
CASSPGVAADTQYF
TGCGCCAGCAGCCCCGGGGTAGCTGCGGATACGCAGTATTTT
>TRBD2|NA|TRBV9|TRBJ2-5
CASSVAASGSETQYF
TGTGCCAGCAGCGTAGCGGCTAGCGGGAGTGAGACCCAGTACTTC
>NA|NA|TRBV6-6|TRBJ1-2
CASSSRTANYGYTF
TGTGCCAGCAGCTCCCGGACAGCTAACTATGGCTACACCTTC
>NA|few|TRBV11-1|TRBJ1-2
CASSLEGRGYTF
TGTGCCAGCAGCTTAGAGGGGCGCGGCTACACCTTC